This T cell receptor beta chain was recovered during a study of CD8+CD57+ T cells in acquired aplastic anemia. Study-level findings and limits: In common between the patients and the controls were around 30 CD8+ CDR3 sequences.

This clonotype has a single count. Its antigen is not known. Researchers used genomic DNA as the template to profile TCR beta VDJ and CDR3. In TCRdb, the reads were re-called with MiXCR into one record per CDR3 protein. The top ten clones hold 8% of a sample with 250,000 to 350,000 distinct CDR3 sequences, approximately 57% of them seen once. CDR1 is SQVTM and CDR2 is ANQGSEA in the germline V gene. Trimming at V came to 2 bases and at J to 1 base, leaving 3 bases not matched to a gene. The CDR3 runs 14 residues. The sequencing input was sorted CD4+, CD8+, or CD8+CD57+ T cells (not recorded which) from PBMCs. The chain has TRBV29-1 and TRBJ2-3, with 7 nucleotides matching TRBD2. The clonotype originates from a human donor with severe aplastic anemia or a healthy control (not recorded which). The CDR3 region is CSVEKGRGTDTQYF. The CDR3 coding sequence is TGCAGCGTTGAAAAGGGGAGGGGCACAGATACGCAGTATTTT.